The text below deals with one T cell receptor beta chain. These data come from a study of blood T cell repertoires in COVID-19. Study overall: Specimens from acute and convalescent COVID-19 originated in the United States, Italy and Spain. From T cells, B-cell-depleted T cells, or PBMCs came the material, which was cDNA or gDNA.

Methods used by the authors: From reference gene primer amplification, estimates of nucleated cell counts were derived. Assay used: immunoSEQ multiplex PCR; TCRdb lists only in-frame clones, some missing. V, J and clone size reflect that table, while D and trimming were determined from the DNA. The profile shows approximately 200,000 clones, approximately 90% of them singletons. Unmatched junction bases numbered 1, after V lost 6 bases and J lost 3 bases. Germline assignment: CDR1 LGHDT and CDR2 YNNKEL (reference sequence). CDR3 length equals 14 residues. The J gene is TRBJ2-5, the V gene TRBV3-1 (or the pseudogene TRBV3-2), with 13 bases fitting TRBD2. The clonotype comes from a man aged 55 to 70 who had recovered from COVID-19. Sequencing was performed on peripheral blood. The CDR3 loop is CASRGLAGEETQYF. DNA for the CDR3: TGTGCCAGCAGAGGACTAGCGGGAGAAGAGACCCAGTACTTC.